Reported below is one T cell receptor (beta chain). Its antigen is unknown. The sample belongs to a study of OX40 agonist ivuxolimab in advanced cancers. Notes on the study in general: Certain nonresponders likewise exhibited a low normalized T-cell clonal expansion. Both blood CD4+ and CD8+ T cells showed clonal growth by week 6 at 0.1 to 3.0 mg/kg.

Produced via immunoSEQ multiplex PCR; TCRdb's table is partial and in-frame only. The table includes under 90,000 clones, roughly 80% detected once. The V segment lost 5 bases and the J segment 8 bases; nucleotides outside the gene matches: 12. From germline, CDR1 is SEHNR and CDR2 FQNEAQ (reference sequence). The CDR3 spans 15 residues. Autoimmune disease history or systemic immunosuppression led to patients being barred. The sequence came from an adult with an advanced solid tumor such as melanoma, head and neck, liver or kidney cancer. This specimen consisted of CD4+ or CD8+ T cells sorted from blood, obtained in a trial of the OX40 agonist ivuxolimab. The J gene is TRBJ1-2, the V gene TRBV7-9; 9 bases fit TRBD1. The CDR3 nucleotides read TGTGCCAGCAGCCCCAGAGGGGACAGGGTTGGCGGCTACACCTTC. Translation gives CASSPRGDRVGGYTF.